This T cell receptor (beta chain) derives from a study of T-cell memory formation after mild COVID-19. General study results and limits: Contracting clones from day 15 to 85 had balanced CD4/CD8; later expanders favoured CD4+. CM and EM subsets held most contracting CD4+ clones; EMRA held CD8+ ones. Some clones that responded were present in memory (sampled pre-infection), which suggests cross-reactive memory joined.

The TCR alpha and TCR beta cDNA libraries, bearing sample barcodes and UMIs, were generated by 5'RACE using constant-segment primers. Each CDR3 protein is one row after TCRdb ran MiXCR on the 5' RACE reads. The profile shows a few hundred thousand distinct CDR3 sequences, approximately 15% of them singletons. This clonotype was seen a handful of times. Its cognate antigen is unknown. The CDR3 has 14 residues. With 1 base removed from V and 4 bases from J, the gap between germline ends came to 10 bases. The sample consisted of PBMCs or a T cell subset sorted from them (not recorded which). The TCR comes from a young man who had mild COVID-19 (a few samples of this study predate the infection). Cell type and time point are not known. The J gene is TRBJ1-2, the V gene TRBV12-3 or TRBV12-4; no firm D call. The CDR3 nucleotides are TGTGCCAGCAGTTTAGAGTACGGCGTCTATGGCTACACCTTC. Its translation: CASSLEYGVYGYTF.